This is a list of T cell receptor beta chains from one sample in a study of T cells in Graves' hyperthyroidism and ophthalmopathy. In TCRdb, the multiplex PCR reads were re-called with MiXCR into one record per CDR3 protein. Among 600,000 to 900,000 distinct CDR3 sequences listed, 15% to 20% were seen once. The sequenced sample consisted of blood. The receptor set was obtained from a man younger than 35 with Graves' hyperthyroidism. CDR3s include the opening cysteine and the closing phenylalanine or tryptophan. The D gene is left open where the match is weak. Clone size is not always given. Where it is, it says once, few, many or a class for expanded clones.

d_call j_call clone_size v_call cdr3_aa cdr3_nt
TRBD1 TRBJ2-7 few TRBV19 CASSMTGTGEQYF TGTGCCAGTAGTATGACAGGGACGGGCGAGCAGTACTTC
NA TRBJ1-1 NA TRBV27 CTAGSRMNTEAFF TGTACAGCGGGGAGCAGGATGAACACTGAAGCTTTCTTT
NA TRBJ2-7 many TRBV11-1 CASSWDFQEQYF TGTGCCAGCAGCTGGGACTTCCAAGAGCAGTACTTC
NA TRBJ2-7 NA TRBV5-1 CASSLTDFYEQYF TGCGCCAGCAGCTTGACAGATTTCTACGAGCAGTACTTC
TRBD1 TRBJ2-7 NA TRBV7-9 CASRSGGRYEQYF TGTGCCAGCAGGTCAGGGGGCCGTTACGAGCAGTACTTC
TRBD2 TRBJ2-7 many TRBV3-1 CASSLVAGEGEQYF TGTGCCAGCAGCCTAGTAGCGGGAGAGGGGGAGCAGTACTTC
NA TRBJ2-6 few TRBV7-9 CASTRTSGANVLTF TGTGCCAGCACCCGCACCTCTGGGGCCAACGTCCTGACTTTC
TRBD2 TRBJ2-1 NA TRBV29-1 CSVSGLAARNEQFF TGCAGCGTTTCCGGACTAGCAGCGCGGAATGAGCAGTTCTTC
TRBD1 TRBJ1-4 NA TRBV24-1 CATSEGQGADEKLFF TGTGCCACCAGTGAAGGACAGGGGGCCGATGAAAAACTGTTTTTT
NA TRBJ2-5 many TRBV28 CASSLYGEETQYF TGTGCCAGCAGTTTATACGGAGAGGAGACCCAGTACTTC
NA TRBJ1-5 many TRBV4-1 CASSQGGARSQPQHF TGCGCCAGCAGCCAAGGTGGGGCACGAAGCCAGCCCCAGCATTTT
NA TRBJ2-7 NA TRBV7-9 CASSLLTDSSYEQYF TGTGCCAGCAGCTTACTTACAGACAGCTCCTACGAGCAGTACTTC
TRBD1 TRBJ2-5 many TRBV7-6 CASSPRGGTGASGETQYF TGTGCCAGCAGCCCCAGGGGGGGGACAGGGGCCTCGGGCGAGACCCAGTACTTC
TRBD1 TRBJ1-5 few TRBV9 CASSQDPVTFTGGSNQPQHF TGCGCCAGCAGCCAAGATCCCGTTACTTTTACAGGGGGTAGCAATCAGCCCCAGCATTTT
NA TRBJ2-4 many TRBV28 CASSLAGGGAGIQYF TGTGCCAGCAGTTTAGCTGGAGGGGGGGCGGGCATTCAGTACTTC
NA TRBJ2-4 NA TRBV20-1 CSARDLGDLAKNIQYF TGCAGTGCTAGAGATCTCGGGGATCTAGCCAAAAACATTCAGTACTTC
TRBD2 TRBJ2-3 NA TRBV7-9 CASSAGPGLAGSTDTQYF TGTGCCAGCAGCGCCGGCCCGGGACTAGCGGGGAGCACAGATACGCAGTATTTT
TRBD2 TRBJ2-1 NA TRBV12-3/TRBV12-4 CASGLGLAADEQFF TGTGCCAGCGGTTTGGGGCTAGCGGCCGATGAGCAGTTCTTC
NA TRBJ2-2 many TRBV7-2 CASSLDGSYANTGELFF TGTGCCAGCAGCTTAGATGGTAGTTATGCGAACACCGGGGAGCTGTTTTTT
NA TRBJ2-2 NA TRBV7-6 CASSLEQLTGELFF TGTGCCAGCAGCTTAGAACAGCTCACCGGGGAGCTGTTTTTT
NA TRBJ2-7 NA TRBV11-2 CASSQTAIYEQYF TGCGCCAGCAGCCAAACAGCGATCTACGAGCAGTACTTC
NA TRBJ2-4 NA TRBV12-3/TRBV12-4 CASRPGRILAKNIQYF TGTGCCAGCAGACCGGGACGGATCTTAGCCAAAAACATTCAGTACTTC
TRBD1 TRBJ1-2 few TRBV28 CASSSPPRGLNYGYTF TGTGCCAGCAGTTCACCCCCCAGGGGGCTCAACTATGGCTACACCTTC
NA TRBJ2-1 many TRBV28 CATSAGRSSYNEQFF TGTGCCACCTCCGCCGGAAGGAGCTCCTACAATGAGCAGTTCTTC
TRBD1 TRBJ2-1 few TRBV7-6 CASSSDPGQGNNEQFF TGTGCCAGCAGCTCCGATCCGGGACAGGGGAACAATGAGCAGTTCTTC
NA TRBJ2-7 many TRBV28 CASSLTVYEQYF TGTGCCAGCAGCTTGACTGTGTACGAGCAGTACTTC
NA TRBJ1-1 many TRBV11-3 CASSSDSNTEAFF TGTGCCAGCAGTAGTGACTCGAACACTGAAGCTTTCTTT
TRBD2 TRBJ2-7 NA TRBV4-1 CASSPLTSGTYEQYF TGCGCCAGCAGCCCTCTGACTAGCGGGACTTACGAGCAGTACTTC
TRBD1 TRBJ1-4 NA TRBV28 CASSAGQGHEKLFF TGTGCCAGCAGCGCGGGACAGGGTCATGAAAAACTGTTTTTT
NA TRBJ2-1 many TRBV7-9 CASSFQGLNEQFF TGTGCCAGCAGCTTTCAGGGGCTTAATGAGCAGTTCTTC
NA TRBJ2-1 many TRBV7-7 CASSPRPGLVYNEQFF TGTGCTAGCAGCCCGCGACCGGGACTTGTCTACAATGAGCAGTTCTTC
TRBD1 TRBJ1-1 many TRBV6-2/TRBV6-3 CASITRQGSEAFF TGTGCCAGCATTACACGACAGGGTTCAGAAGCTTTCTTT
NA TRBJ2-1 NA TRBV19 CASSTQGRRGGIYNEQFF TGTGCCAGTAGTACACAGGGCCGCCGCGGTGGTATCTACAATGAGCAGTTCTTC
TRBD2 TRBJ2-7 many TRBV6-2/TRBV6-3 CASSSAGGPRYEQYF TGTGCCAGCAGTTCGGCGGGAGGGCCGAGGTACGAGCAGTACTTC
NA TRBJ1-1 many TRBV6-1 CASSEATNTEAFF TGTGCCAGCAGTGAAGCAACGAACACTGAAGCTTTCTTT
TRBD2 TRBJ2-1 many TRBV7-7 CASSLSGAYNEQFF TGTGCCAGCAGCTTAAGCGGGGCCTACAATGAGCAGTTCTTC
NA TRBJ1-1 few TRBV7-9 CASSVFKMNTEAFF TGTGCCAGCAGCGTATTCAAAATGAACACTGAAGCTTTCTTT
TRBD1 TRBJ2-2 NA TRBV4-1 CASSTGTGFATGELFF TGCGCCAGCAGCACCGGGACAGGGTTCGCCACCGGGGAGCTGTTTTTT
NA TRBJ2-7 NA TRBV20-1 CSATGTETYEQYF TGCAGTGCTACCGGGACGGAGACCTACGAGCAGTACTTC
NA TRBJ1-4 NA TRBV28 CASSPLGRGINEKLFF TGTGCCAGCAGCCCTCTGGGGAGGGGGATTAATGAAAAACTGTTTTTT
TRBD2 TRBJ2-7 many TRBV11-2 CASSWGGLYEQYF TGTGCCAGCTCTTGGGGAGGGCTCTACGAGCAGTACTTC
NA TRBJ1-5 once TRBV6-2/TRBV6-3 CASQRQVHQPQHF TGTGCCAGCCAGAGGCAGGTTCATCAGCCCCAGCATTTT
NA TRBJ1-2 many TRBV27 CASSLKNLPLPRSHYGYTF TGTGCCAGCAGCTTAAAAAACCTCCCGCTGCCACGATCCCACTATGGCTACACCTTC
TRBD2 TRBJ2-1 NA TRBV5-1 CASSPGRGARDNEQFF TGTGCCAGCAGCCCCGGGAGGGGAGCCAGGGACAATGAGCAGTTCTTC
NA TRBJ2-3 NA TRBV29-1 CSAARQGSTDTQYF TGCAGCGCCGCCAGGCAGGGTAGCACAGATACGCAGTATTTT
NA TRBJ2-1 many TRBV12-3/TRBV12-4 CASCSSARSYNEQFF TGTGCCAGCTGCTCGTCGGCCCGCTCCTACAATGAGCAGTTCTTC
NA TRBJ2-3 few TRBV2 CASRASSAFTDTQYF TGTGCCAGCAGAGCCTCTAGCGCCTTCACAGATACGCAGTATTTT
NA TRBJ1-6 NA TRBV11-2 CASSLAATSYNSPLHF TGTGCCAGCAGCTTAGCAGCGACCTCCTATAATTCACCCCTCCACTTT
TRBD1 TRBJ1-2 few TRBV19 CASSDRATNYGYTF TGTGCCAGTTCCGACAGGGCAACAAACTATGGCTACACCTTC
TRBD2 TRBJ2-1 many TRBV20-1 CSARPLLAGAVEQFF TGCAGTGCTAGACCCCTTCTAGCGGGAGCTGTTGAGCAGTTCTTC
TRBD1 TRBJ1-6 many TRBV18 CASSPLGTGANSPLHF TGTGCCAGCTCACCCCTTGGGACAGGGGCAAATTCACCCCTCCACTTT
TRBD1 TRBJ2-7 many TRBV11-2 CASTLGTATYEQYF TGTGCCAGCACCCTCGGGACAGCCACCTACGAGCAGTACTTC